This T cell receptor beta chain appears in the sequencing data of a study of cytomegalovirus exposure and HLA in healthy donors. Study overall: One earlier analysis, a look at 150 million to 200 million T cells, found some 100 million unique TCR beta sequences.

PCR primers comprised 60 Vbeta and 13 Jbeta primers. Some clones are missing from TCRdb's copy, which holds only in-frame ones; the method was immunoSEQ multiplex PCR. Among 150,000 to 200,000 clones listed, 70% were seen once. CDR1 LNHDA and CDR2 SQIVND come from the germline V gene (reference sequence). This CDR3 spans 14 amino acids. V shed 6 bases, J shed 1 base, and the junction held 5 bases outside the gene matches. This clone came up a few times. Its target is unknown. Broader study findings: For most TCR beta V segments, an earlier analysis put the productive rate at about 87% or about 30% of the time.

The sequenced sample consisted of PBMCs. The chain has TRBV19 and TRBJ1-1; 7 bases map to TRBD1. The receptor comes from a man younger than 30 in good health and CMV-seropositive. CDR3 in amino acids: CASSFGQANTEAFF. The CDR3 region has the DNA TGTGCCAGTAGCTTCGGACAGGCGAACACTGAAGCTTTCTTT.